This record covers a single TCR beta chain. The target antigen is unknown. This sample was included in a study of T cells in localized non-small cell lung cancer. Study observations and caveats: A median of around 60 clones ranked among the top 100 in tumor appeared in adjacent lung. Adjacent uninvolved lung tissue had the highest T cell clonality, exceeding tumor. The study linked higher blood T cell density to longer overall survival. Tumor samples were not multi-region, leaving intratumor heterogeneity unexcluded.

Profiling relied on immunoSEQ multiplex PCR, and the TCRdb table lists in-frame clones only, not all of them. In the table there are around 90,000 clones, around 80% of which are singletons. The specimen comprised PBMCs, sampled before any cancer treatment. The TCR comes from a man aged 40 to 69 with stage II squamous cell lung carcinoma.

The DNA for the CDR3 is TGCGCCAGCAGCTTGGCTAGGGGAGTCTACAATGAGCAGTTCTTC. Protein sequence: CASSLARGVYNEQFF. V usage is TRBV5-1 and J usage is TRBJ2-1; D possibly uses TRBD1 or TRBD2 (5 bases each). From germline, CDR1 is SGHRS and CDR2 YFSETQ. Trimming removed 0 bases at V and 3 bases at J, with 10 bases between. The CDR3 is 15 amino acids.